Presented here are 30 T cell receptor beta chains from one specimen sequenced in a study of T cells after yellow fever vaccination. TCRdb recomputed calls from the 5' RACE reads with MiXCR, one row per CDR3 protein. The repertoire holds 45,000 to 75,000 distinct CDR3 sequences, with approximately 5.7% as singletons. The sequences come from PBMCs, either bulk or a sorted T-cell subset (CD4+, CD8+, memory, or dextramer-sorted; not recorded which), collected on the day of the yellow fever booster vaccination. The receptors shown here come from a man aged 18 to 29 who received the YFV17D yellow fever vaccine.

Ten or more counts support this clonotype. The chain recombines TRBV5-1 with TRBJ2-7; D is possibly TRBD2 (6 bases). From germline, CDR1 is SGHRS and CDR2 YFSETQ. Trimming pared 1 base from V and 7 bases from J, leaving 9 bases between. CDR3 length: 12 amino acids. CDR3 coding DNA: TGCGCCAGCAGCTTGTTAGCGGATGAGCAGTACTTC. As protein: CASSLLADEQYF.

The rearrangement uses TRBV28 and TRBJ2-1; D not certain. Germline V gene sequence: CDR1 MDHEN, CDR2 SYDVKM. Between the trimmed V and J ends, which lost 1 base and 13 bases, there was a span of 11 bases. The CDR3 is 12 residues long. The CDR3 reads CASSLFSAVQFF. The DNA of the CDR3 is TGTGCCAGCAGTTTATTCTCGGCAGTACAGTTCTTC.

This clonotype was recorded at least ten times. This chain links TRBV4-1 with TRBJ1-2; TRBD1 matches 10 bases. There are 15 residues in the CDR3. V trimming: 1 base; J trimming: 6 bases; junction bases outside the gene matches: 5. CDR1 and CDR2 (germline): MGHRA, YSYEKL. The CDR3 loop is CASSQVGQGFHGYTF. CDR3 DNA: TGCGCCAGCAGCCAAGTGGGACAGGGGTTCCATGGCTACACCTTC.

The table lists this clonotype with many counts. The chain has TRBV5-1 and TRBJ2-1; D is possibly TRBD2 (7 bases). V dropped 4 bases and J dropped 6 bases, with 14 bases sitting between them. Germline V gives CDR1 SGHRS, CDR2 YFSETQ. The CDR3 length is 14 residues. The CDR3 sequence: CASSPGGGVNEQFF. The CDR3 coding sequence is TGCGCCAGCAGCCCTGGGGGGGGCGTCAATGAGCAGTTCTTC.

This clonotype was observed at least ten times. The V and J genes are TRBV20-1 and TRBJ2-4; tentatively, D is TRBD2 (7 bases). The CDR3 sequence is 19 residues long. Germline lookup yields CDR1 DFQATT and CDR2 SNEGSKA (reference sequence). The V end was cut by 3 bases, the J end by 0 bases, with 24 bases between. The CDR3 sequence: CSASVPSLEGGLAKNIQYF. CDR3 DNA: TGCAGTGCTAGTGTCCCCTCCCTTGAGGGGGGGCTAGCCAAAAACATTCAGTACTTC.

The genes are TRBV4-1 and TRBJ2-3; tentative D call: TRBD2 (6 bases). CDR1 is MGHRA and CDR2 is YSYEKL in the germline V gene. The V and J ends lost 0 bases and 0 bases respectively, with 7 bases between them. The CDR3 contains 15 residues. The CDR3 loop is CASSQEGTSTDTQYF. The CDR3 coding sequence is TGCGCCAGCAGCCAAGAAGGGACTAGCACAGATACGCAGTATTTT.

As concerns this clonotype: This clone may be a read error of a much larger clone one base away. The J gene is TRBJ2-7, the V gene TRBV5-5, with 9 bases identical to TRBD1. Germline lookup yields CDR1 SGHKS and CDR2 YYEKEE (reference sequence). The CDR3 loop spans 14 amino acids. The trim removed 4 bases at V and 6 bases at J, leaving 8 bases unmatched. In DNA form, the CDR3 reads TGTGCCAGCAGCCCTTGGACAGGGGCCTTCGAGCAGTACTTC. This sequence encodes CASSPWTGAFEQYF.

This clonotype was picked up a small number of times. CDR3 sequence reads: CASTPLSSGGSYNEQFF. CDR3 coding DNA: TGCGCCAGCACGCCGCTCTCTAGCGGGGGATCCTACAATGAGCAGTTCTTC. The chain uses TRBV4-1 and TRBJ2-1; 10 nucleotides line up with TRBD2. Germline CDR1 reads MGHRA; CDR2 reads YSYEKL. The ends lost 7 bases at V and 1 base at J; junction bases unmatched: 10. There are 17 residues in the CDR3.

This clonotype was detected many times. In DNA, the CDR3 is TGTGCCAGCAGTTATGGTAGCGGGGGGGAAGAGACCCAGTACTTC. Translated: CASSYGSGGEETQYF. The chain links TRBV6-5 to TRBJ2-5, with 11 bases fitting TRBD2. The CDR3 loop spans 15 amino acids. Trimming at V came to 3 bases and at J to 3 bases, leaving 3 bases not matched to a gene. Germline V CDR1 and CDR2: MNHEY, SVGAGI.

This clonotype was seen many times. The V and J genes are TRBV7-6 and TRBJ2-5; TRBD1 matches at 7 bases. Germline-derived CDR1 and CDR2 are SGHVS and FNYEAQ. The CDR3 has 14 residues. Trimming removed 5 bases from V and 5 bases from J; junction bases left unmatched: 8. Here the CDR3 DNA reads TGTGCCAGCAGCAACACAGGGGTCCGCGAGACCCAGTACTTC. As protein: CASSNTGVRETQYF. Full variable domain (outside the CDR3, taken from reference TRBV7-6 and TRBJ2-5): GAGVSQSPRYKVTKRGQDVALRCDPISGHVSLYWYRQALGQGPEFLTYFNYEAQQDKSGLPNDRFSAERPEGSISTLTIQRTEQRDSAMYRCASSNTGVRETQYFGPGTRLLVL.

There are a few counts of this clonotype. V is TRBV20-1 and J is TRBJ2-7; D may be TRBD1 (7 bases). This CDR3 has 13 residues. The V gene's germline CDR1 is DFQATT and CDR2 SNEGSKA (reference sequence). V lost 0 bases and J 3 bases, leaving 9 bases between the germline ends. CDR3 loop: CSARDQGGYEQYF. DNA for the CDR3: TGCAGTGCTAGAGATCAGGGGGGCTACGAGCAGTACTTC.

This clonotype was recorded many times. This chain connects TRBV7-2 to TRBJ2-1, with 9 bases that match TRBD2. This CDR3 has 16 amino acids. Germline V gene data show CDR1 as SGHTA and CDR2 as FQGNSA. J gave up 4 bases and V 1 base, and 5 bases lay outside the gene matches. This CDR3 is CASSLVGGGGYNEQFF. The CDR3 DNA reads as TGTGCCAGCAGCTTAGTTGGCGGGGGGGGTTACAATGAGCAGTTCTTC.

The chain has TRBV7-8 and TRBJ1-5; D is unresolved. The CDR3 is 20 residues long. The V end was cut by 2 bases, the J end by 1 base, with 24 bases between. Germline V gene lookup returns CDR1 SGHVS and CDR2 FQNEAQ. Here the CDR3 DNA reads TGTGCCAGCAGCTTACTGCGGGCAGGAGAGGTGGTAGGGAGCAATCAGCCCCAGCATTTT. Its translation: CASSLLRAGEVVGSNQPQHF.

This clonotype was counted only a few times. This chain connects TRBV7-9 to TRBJ2-7; D perhaps matches TRBD1 (5 bases). The CDR3 sequence is 14 residues long. Between the trimmed V and J ends, which lost 3 bases and 0 bases, there was a span of 9 bases. Germline V gives CDR1 SEHNR, CDR2 FQNEAQ (reference sequence). CDR3 amino acids: CASSFTDSSYEQYF. CDR3 DNA: TGTGCCAGCAGCTTCACAGACAGCTCCTACGAGCAGTACTTC.

This clonotype was seen only a few times. CDR3 amino acids: CASSQGQGVGTDTQYF. The CDR3 DNA reads as TGCGCCAGCAGCCAAGGCCAGGGGGTAGGGACAGATACGCAGTATTTT. This chain connects TRBV4-3 to TRBJ2-3; TRBD1 aligns across 7 bases. The CDR3 is made up of 16 amino acids. The junction had 7 bases not matched to a gene; V was cut back by 1 base and J by 3 bases. CDR1 and CDR2 from the germline V gene are LGHNA and YSLEER.

This chain links TRBV7-9 with TRBJ2-5; D unresolved. V was trimmed by 5 bases and J by 4 bases, leaving 2 bases between them. The CDR3 runs to 10 residues. Germline values: CDR1 SEHNR, CDR2 FQNEAQ (reference sequence). In DNA, the CDR3 is TGTGCCAGCAGCCGAGAGACCCAGTACTTC. Residues: CASSRETQYF.

This chain joins TRBV5-1 and TRBJ2-6; either TRBD1 or TRBD2 may supply D (6 bases each). This CDR3 is built from 17 residues. Germline values: CDR1 SGHRS, CDR2 YFSETQ. Trimming left V 1 base short and J 1 base short, with 12 bases between. The chain's CDR3 is CASSLTDSGSGANVLTF. In DNA, the CDR3 is TGCGCCAGCAGCTTGACGGACAGCGGGTCTGGGGCCAACGTCCTGACTTTC.

This clonotype was detected ten times or more. V usage is TRBV4-3 and J usage is TRBJ1-4; D gene unclear. CDR3 length equals 15 residues. V gave up 4 bases and J gave up 4 bases, with 13 bases separating them. CDR1 is LGHNA, CDR2 YSLEER, per germline. CDR3 sequence reads: CASSPMGRNNEKLFF. The CDR3 nucleotides are TGCGCCAGCAGCCCTATGGGCAGGAATAATGAAAAACTGTTTTTT.

In its sample, this clonotype was seen a few times. The chain uses TRBV4-1 and TRBJ2-1, with D perhaps matching TRBD2 (5 bases). With 0 bases removed from V and 8 bases from J, the gap between germline ends came to 11 bases. The germline V gene has CDR1 MGHRA and CDR2 YSYEKL. The CDR3 is 14 residues long. The DNA of the CDR3 is TGCGCCAGCAGCCAAGATCAAGCGGTTGATGAGCAGTTCTTC. This gives the protein CASSQDQAVDEQFF.

As for this clonotype: A read error is possible here, since a much larger clone lies one base away. The chain has TRBV10-2 and TRBJ2-4; D tentatively reads TRBD1 or TRBD2 (5 bases each). The CDR3 loop spans 15 amino acids. CDR1 and CDR2 (germline): WSHSY, SAAADI. CDR3 sequence reads: CASSETAGTKNVQYF. In DNA form, the CDR3 reads TGCGCCAGCAGTGAGACCGCAGGGACCAAAAACGTTCAGTACTTC.

The chain combines TRBV7-2 with TRBJ2-5; no reliable D call. V shed 5 bases and J shed 5 bases, with 12 bases lying between them. Germline assignment: CDR1 SGHTA and CDR2 FQGNSA. The CDR3 is 13 residues long. The CDR3 spells CASSATSWETQYF. In DNA form, the CDR3 reads TGTGCCAGCAGCGCGACATCGTGGGAGACCCAGTACTTC.

This clonotype was found many times. V is TRBV5-1 and J is TRBJ1-6; D remains unclear. There are 16 residues in the CDR3. In germline, CDR1 is SGHRS, CDR2 YFSETQ. Trimming cost V 0 bases and J 6 bases, with 13 bases left between them. As DNA, the CDR3 is TGCGCCAGCAGCTTGGTGTGGAGGGCTGGTAATTCACCCCTCCACTTT. Protein sequence: CASSLVWRAGNSPLHF.

This chain links TRBV10-3 with TRBJ2-5, with TRBD2 matching over 13 bases. CDR1 ENHRY and CDR2 SYGVKD come from the germline V gene. After removal of 7 bases from V and 5 bases from J, the junction contained 4 bases not matched to a gene. CDR3 size: 14 residues. This CDR3 reads CAINPGLAGETQYF. In nucleotides, the CDR3 is TGTGCCATCAACCCGGGACTAGCGGGGGAGACCCAGTACTTC.

This clonotype was counted ten times or more. The V gene is TRBV2, the J gene TRBJ1-4, with TRBD1 as a possible D gene (5 bases). Germline CDR1 reads SNHLY; CDR2 reads FYNNEI. The length of the CDR3 is 14 residues. The V and J ends lost 3 bases and 0 bases respectively, with 5 bases between them. DNA of the CDR3: TGTGCCAGCAGTGACAGGGCAACTAATGAAAAACTGTTTTTT. Amino acid sequence: CASSDRATNEKLFF.

At least ten counts were recorded for this clonotype. The genes are TRBV6-2 or TRBV6-3 and TRBJ2-5; no reliable D call. Trimming shortened V by 3 bases and J by 5 bases, and 4 bases separated the two germline ends. Germline V gene lookup returns CDR1 MNHEY and CDR2 SVGEGT. The CDR3 totals 11 residues. The CDR3 reads CASSYPETQYF. CDR3 in DNA: TGTGCCAGCAGTTATCCGGAGACCCAGTACTTC.

This clonotype was picked up many times. The chain recombines TRBV20-1 with TRBJ1-1; 8 bases map to TRBD1. The CDR3 has 14 residues. Germline CDR1 reads DFQATT; CDR2 reads SNEGSKA (reference sequence). The trim removed 3 bases at V and 4 bases at J, leaving 7 bases unmatched. The DNA for the CDR3 is TGCAGTGCTAGCGGACAGGGTCAGACCACTGAAGCTTTCTTT. Amino acid sequence: CSASGQGQTTEAFF.

Many counts were recorded for this clonotype. The chain is built from TRBV12-3 or TRBV12-4 and TRBJ2-3, with D possibly TRBD1 on 5 matching bases. The V gene lost 5 bases and the J gene lost 4 bases, with 13 bases spanning the gap. The CDR3 is 14 residues long. CDR3 sequence: CASSLTGWADTQYF. The CDR3 DNA sequence: TGTGCCAGCAGTCTAACAGGATGGGCAGATACGCAGTATTTT.

This clonotype was seen at least ten times. This chain connects TRBV12-3 or TRBV12-4 to TRBJ1-2; no clear D. V gave up 0 bases and J gave up 6 bases, with 20 bases separating them. The CDR3 has 17 residues. The CDR3 sequence: CASSLALYVSEEDGYTF. CDR3 DNA: TGTGCCAGCAGTTTAGCGCTGTACGTGTCCGAAGAGGATGGCTACACCTTC.

This clonotype was counted between two and nine times. The rearrangement joins TRBV30 to TRBJ2-7; maybe TRBD1 (5 bases). Germline assignment: CDR1 GTSNPN and CDR2 SVGIG (reference sequence). The CDR3 spans 15 residues. Deletions cut 0 bases from V and 6 bases from J, with 18 bases between. The CDR3 loop is CAWSVGATALAEQYF. CDR3 DNA sequence: TGTGCCTGGAGTGTAGGGGCGACGGCCCTGGCCGAGCAGTACTTC.

This clonotype has ten or more counts. J is TRBJ2-3 and V is TRBV20-1; D is tentatively TRBD1 or TRBD2 (5 bases each). Trimming left V 6 bases short and J 2 bases short, with 15 bases between. The CDR3 is made up of 14 amino acids. Germline CDR1 is DFQATT and CDR2 is SNEGSKA (reference sequence). The CDR3 loop is CSAGDVRATDTQYF. As DNA, the CDR3 is TGCAGTGCCGGGGACGTGAGAGCCACAGATACGCAGTATTTT.